This entry lists 21 T cell receptor beta chains sequenced from one sample in a study of patients and donors after allogeneic stem cell transplantation. TCRdb re-derived calls from the RT-PCR reads in MiXCR, one entry per CDR3 protein. The sample carries roughly 200,000 distinct CDR3 sequences, around two fifths recorded once. Source material: blood, either unsorted or a sorted T cell fraction (not recorded which). Receptors originate from a human donor who was either an allogeneic HSCT recipient or a stem cell or donor lymphocyte infusion donor (not recorded which). It is not recorded whose cells these are; they may come from a transplant donor.

V gene TRBV5-1 combines with J gene TRBJ1-1; D possibly corresponds to TRBD1 (5 bases). The ends were cut back, 3 bases at V and 4 bases at J, with 10 bases in the middle. Germline V CDR1 and CDR2: SGHRS, YFSETQ. The CDR3 contains 13 residues. CDR3 in DNA: TGCGCCAGCAGCTATAAGAGGGGCACTGAAGCTTTCTTT. It encodes CASSYKRGTEAFF.

The genes are TRBV6-6 and TRBJ1-2; the D gene is possibly TRBD1 (6 bases). Germline CDR1 reads MNHNY; CDR2 reads SVGAGI (reference sequence). Trimming pared 4 bases from V and 11 bases from J, leaving 17 bases between. This CDR3 is built from 13 residues. This CDR3 is CASSFQGTGGYTF. The CDR3 nucleotides read TGTGCCAGCAGTTTCCAGGGGACTGGAGGTTACACCTTC.

In its sample, this clonotype was seen once. The rearrangement uses TRBV20-1 and TRBJ2-1; a weak D match, TRBD2 (6 bases). This CDR3 has 14 residues. The V and J ends lost 3 bases and 9 bases respectively, with 18 bases between them. Germline V gene lookup returns CDR1 DFQATT and CDR2 SNEGSKA (reference sequence). In DNA, the CDR3 is TGCAGTGCTAGCGCTCGGGGGAAGTCTGGTGAGCAGTTCTTC. It specifies CSASARGKSGEQFF.

This chain uses TRBV12-2 with TRBJ2-5; the listed D gene, TRBD1, was not tested against the DNA. TRBV12-2 is flagged as a pseudogene. The CDR3 is made up of 15 amino acids. The DNA for the CDR3 is TGTGCAAGTCGCTTAATGGTGTCCACTCGAGAGACCCAGTACTTC. Its protein is CASRLMVSTRETQYF.

This clonotype has more than one count but fewer than ten. The V and J genes are TRBV5-1 and TRBJ1-2; D not certain. Germline values: CDR1 SGHRS, CDR2 YFSETQ. The CDR3 sequence is 18 residues long. V was pared by 4 bases and J by 0 bases, with 22 bases between. The CDR3 is CASSPGRGSLFTNYGYTF. The CDR3 DNA follows: TGCGCCAGCAGCCCCGGGCGCGGCTCCCTCTTCACTAACTATGGCTACACCTTC. Complete variable domain (other parts from reference TRBV5-1 and TRBJ1-2): KAGVTQTPRYLIKTRGQQVTLSCSPISGHRSVSWYQQTPGQGLQFLFEYFSETQRNKGNFPGRFSGRQFSNSRSEMNVSTLELGDSALYLCASSPGRGSLFTNYGYTFGSGTRLTVV.

The chain carries TRBV9 and TRBJ1-2, with a weak D call TRBD1 (6 bases). V was trimmed by 0 bases and J by 4 bases, leaving 13 bases between them. The germline V gene has CDR1 SGDLS and CDR2 YYNGEE. This CDR3 has 15 amino acids. CDR3 sequence reads: CASSVAPGGPYGYTF. Written as DNA, the CDR3 is TGTGCCAGCAGCGTAGCTCCCGGGGGCCCCTATGGCTACACCTTC.

At least ten counts were recorded for this clonotype. The CDR3 bases are TGTGCCAGCAGCGTTGGGACCGCGTCTGCCGGCTACACCTTC. Translating gives CASSVGTASAGYTF. The chain is built from TRBV5-6 and TRBJ1-2; tentatively, D is TRBD1 (5 bases). The CDR3 is 14 residues long. V lost 4 bases and J 8 bases, leaving 18 bases between the germline ends. In germline, CDR1 is SGHDT, CDR2 YYEEEE.

The V and J genes are TRBV28 and TRBJ1-2, with TRBD1 as a possible D gene (5 bases). The CDR3 has 15 amino acids. Germline lookup yields CDR1 MDHEN and CDR2 SYDVKM. V was trimmed by 5 bases and J by 4 bases, leaving 17 bases between them. CDR3 residues: CASSLGTSGSYGYTF. The CDR3 nucleotides read TGTGCCAGCAGTCTAGGGACGTCGGGGAGCTATGGCTACACCTTC.

The chain has TRBV30 and TRBJ2-3; possibly TRBD1 or TRBD2 for D (6 bases each). The CDR3 runs 13 residues. Germline lookup yields CDR1 GTSNPN and CDR2 SVGIG (reference sequence). V lost 4 bases and J lost 5, with 13 bases in between. The CDR3, as DNA: TGTGCCTGGAATGGGGGGCACGGAGATACGCAGTATTTT. Translation gives CAWNGGHGDTQYF. Looking up the rest from reference TRBV30 and TRBJ2-3 gives the full variable domain: SQTIHQWPATLVQPVGSPLSLECTVEGTSNPNLYWYRQAAGRGLQLLFYSVGIGQISSEVPQNLSASRPQDRQFILSSKKLLLSDSGFYLCAWNGGHGDTQYFGPGTRLTVL.

This clonotype was seen a handful of times. The chain is built from TRBV4-3 and TRBJ1-5; no firm D call. V dropped 0 bases and J dropped 4 bases, with 16 bases sitting between them. The germline gives CDR1 LGHNA, CDR2 YSLEER. The CDR3 consists of 17 residues. The CDR3 DNA reads as TGCGCCAGCAGCCAAGAGTGGCTAAGCTCGCCTAATCAGCCCCAGCATTTT. This encodes CASSQEWLSSPNQPQHF.

This clonotype was counted between two and nine times. The V call is TRBV29-1, the J call TRBJ2-7; possibly TRBD1 for D (5 bases). The germline V gene has CDR1 SQVTM and CDR2 ANQGSEA. CDR3 size: 13 residues. Trimming shortened V by 4 bases and J by 1 base, and 11 bases separated the two germline ends. CDR3 protein: CSVADTKSYEQYF. As DNA, the CDR3 is TGCAGCGTTGCGGACACTAAATCCTACGAGCAGTACTTC.

This clonotype was counted many times. V and J are TRBV12-3 or TRBV12-4 and TRBJ1-5; 7 bases agree with TRBD1. The CDR3 is 16 amino acids. V trimming: 6 bases; J trimming: 5 bases; junction bases outside the gene matches: 13. The DNA for the CDR3 is TGTGCCAGCAGCCCGACCACAGGGGTGGGTTATCAGCCCCAGCATTTT. The encoded protein is CASSPTTGVGYQPQHF.

The chain has TRBV7-6 and TRBJ1-6; D might be TRBD1 (5 bases). From germline, CDR1 is SGHVS and CDR2 FNYEAQ. V was trimmed by 1 base and J by 5 bases, leaving 15 bases between them. The CDR3 runs 17 residues. CDR3 DNA: TGTGCCAGCAGCTTAGTTCCCGTCGGCAGGGATAATTCACCCCTCCACTTT. This sequence encodes CASSLVPVGRDNSPLHF.

The chain couples TRBV5-1 to TRBJ1-1; unclear D gene. Germline loops: CDR1 SGHRS, CDR2 YFSETQ. The CDR3 length is 11 residues. V was trimmed by 3 bases and J by 7 bases, leaving 7 bases between them. The CDR3 DNA follows: TGCGCCAGCAGCTATGAGGGTGAAGCTTTCTTT. This sequence encodes CASSYEGEAFF.

V usage is TRBV13 and J usage is TRBJ1-6; D call uncertain. Trimming left V 5 bases short and J 9 bases short, with 11 bases between. CDR1 is PRHDT, CDR2 FYEKMQ, per germline (reference sequence). The CDR3 is 13 amino acids. CDR3 in DNA: TGTGCCAGCAGCCAGACATCAACTTCACCCCTCCACTTT. Residues: CASSQTSTSPLHF.

CDR3 residues: CATSREPSSYNEQFF. Written as DNA, the CDR3 is TGTGCCACCAGCAGAGAGCCGAGCTCCTACAATGAGCAGTTCTTC. The chain links TRBV15 to TRBJ2-1, with no clear D. Between the trimmed V and J ends, which lost 0 bases and 0 bases, there was a span of 6 bases. CDR1 LNHNV and CDR2 YYDKDF come from the germline V gene (reference sequence). The CDR3 spans 15 residues.

The rearrangement joins TRBV4-1 to TRBJ1-6; 11 nucleotides align to TRBD1. After removal of 4 bases from V and 3 bases from J, the junction contained 2 bases not matched to a gene. In germline, CDR1 is MGHRA, CDR2 YSYEKL. The length of the CDR3 is 16 residues. The CDR3 DNA reads as TGCGCCAGCAGCCCTGGGACAGGGGGCTATAATTCACCCCTCCACTTT. Amino acids: CASSPGTGGYNSPLHF.

This clonotype came up a few times. The chain links TRBV20-1 to TRBJ1-5; 7 bases align to TRBD1. CDR3 length: 16 residues. Germline assignment: CDR1 DFQATT and CDR2 SNEGSKA (reference sequence). With V trimmed by 5 bases and J by 1 base, 11 bases remained unmatched. CDR3 sequence (DNA): TGCAGTGCTCCCCGTAATAGACAGGGCAGCAATCAGCCCCAGCATTTT. Translated, it gives CSAPRNRQGSNQPQHF.

This clonotype came up a few times. The rearrangement joins TRBV12-3 or TRBV12-4 to TRBJ1-4; D remains unclear. This CDR3 is 14 amino acids long. Trimming shortened V by 5 bases and J by 6 bases, and 13 bases separated the two germline ends. CDR3 residues: CASSASGRHEKLFF. DNA of the CDR3: TGTGCCAGCAGTGCCTCGGGGAGGCATGAAAAACTGTTTTTT.

This rearrangement joins TRBV6-5 to TRBJ1-6; D uncertain. V was cut by 0 bases and J by 6 bases, with 12 bases left in between. The germline gives CDR1 MNHEY, CDR2 SVGAGI. This CDR3 has 16 residues. The chain's CDR3 is CASSYSLIDLNSPLHF. The CDR3 DNA reads as TGTGCCAGCAGTTACTCTTTGATAGACCTTAATTCACCCCTCCACTTT.

The rearrangement uses TRBV12-3 or TRBV12-4 and TRBJ2-7; TRBD1 aligns across 7 bases. The CDR3 spans 13 residues. V shed 4 bases, J shed 6 bases, and the junction held 6 bases outside the gene matches. Written as DNA, the CDR3 is TGTGCCAGCAGTTCCACACAGGGGCTCGAGCAGTACTTC. Translating gives CASSSTQGLEQYF.